This T cell receptor delta chain was captured by sequencing in a study of gamma-delta T cells after stem cell transplantation (dated by TCRdb to between 2015 and 2016). Relative to its sample, this clone is hyperexpanded (1% or more). No cognate antigen has been identified for it. The sample holds no much larger clone one base away, and base qualities are not on file. The identical CDR3 is also encoded by other nucleotide sequences in the sample. The CDR3 numbers 19 residues from cysteine through phenylalanine. CDR3 DNA only is kept here, 57 bases in frame from base 1. Trimming takes 0 bases from V and 0 bases from J, and the germline ends sit 14 bases apart. According to the germline V gene, CDR1 reads GEAIGNYY and CDR2 reads EKD. The library was produced with RT-PCR. Reads for this sample came from an Illumina MiSeq. Clonotypes were called again by TCRdb from the public reads via CATT, and duplicate nucleotide sequences were then merged into one entry. The sample table records roughly 200 delta-chain clones; more than 35% of these occur just once. The ten most abundant clones make up about 53% of the sample.

The sequencing input was gamma-delta T cells. This clonotype was obtained from a human donor. It is not recorded whose cells these are; they may come from a transplant donor. The V and J segments used are TRDV2 and TRDJ3; the best D guess is TRDD3, with 5 bases matching. This receptor has the CDR3 CACDTVLAPSSWDTRQMFF. The DNA sequence is as follows: TGTGCCTGTGACACCGTACTGGCCCCGAGCTCCTGGGACACCCGACAGATGTTTTTC.